This entry lists 21 T cell receptor beta chains sequenced from one sample in a study of Japanese encephalitis immunity and Zika vaccine responses. Peptide pools at approximately 1 ug/mL each stimulated CFSE-labeled PBMCs over an approximately six-day culture. The sort collected unfixed, live, CD56-CD19-CD16-CD3+CD4+ CFSE-low proliferating CD4 T cells. TCRdb re-called the 5' RACE reads through MiXCR, storing one row per CDR3 protein. The table includes fewer than 1,300 distinct CDR3 sequences, 2.5% to 4% detected once. Sequenced here: antigen-activated CD4+ T cells from blood, cultured, sampled during a Zika inactivated vaccine study. These receptor sequences come from an adult man who received an inactivated Zika virus vaccine.

Judged by abundance, this clonotype is large. The V call is TRBV7-8, the J call TRBJ2-3, with TRBD2 matching over 9 bases. The CDR3 consists of 14 residues. Germline lookup yields CDR1 SGHVS and CDR2 FQNEAQ. Unmatched junction bases numbered 4, after V lost 5 bases and J lost 4 bases. The CDR3 DNA follows: TGTGCCAGCAGCCGCGGGGGGGCCCCAGATACGCAGTATTTT. As protein: CASSRGGAPDTQYF.

This clonotype is medium-sized by share. The chain is built from TRBV12-3 or TRBV12-4 and TRBJ1-3; no clear D. The CDR3 is made up of 13 amino acids. V was cut by 5 bases and J by 4 bases, with 9 bases left in between. CDR3 in DNA: TGTGCCAGCAGTACTCTCGGCGGAAACACCATATATTTT. This sequence encodes CASSTLGGNTIYF.

This clonotype was observed at least ten times. This chain connects TRBV30 to TRBJ1-2; no firm D call. The V gene lost 1 base and the J gene lost 8 bases, with 8 bases spanning the gap. This CDR3 contains 11 residues. CDR1 is GTSNPN and CDR2 is SVGIG in the germline V gene (reference sequence). The CDR3 spells CAWSAYWGYTF. CDR3 sequence (DNA): TGTGCCTGGAGTGCCTACTGGGGCTACACCTTC.

This clonotype is deemed medium-sized (0.01 to 0.1%). The V and J genes are TRBV27 and TRBJ2-2; unclear D gene. V was shortened by 4 bases and J by 5 bases, with 11 bases between the two germline ends. Per germline, CDR1 MNHEY and CDR2 SMNVEV (reference sequence). The CDR3 length is 14 residues. CDR3 region: CASSSTAGTGELFF. CDR3 coding DNA: TGTGCCAGCAGTTCAACCGCCGGAACCGGGGAGCTGTTTTTT.

By frequency in the sample, this clonotype is large. One end of the junction varies from germline; a read error may be responsible. The chain links TRBV7-2 to TRBJ2-7; TRBD1 might be the D (5 bases). Germline loops: CDR1 SGHTA, CDR2 FQGNSA. This CDR3 region has 12 residues. In DNA, the CDR3 is TGTGCCAGCAGCTTAGCGAGATACAGGCTCCGGTTC. Its translation: CASSLARYRLRF.

By share of the sample, this clonotype is medium-sized (0.01 to 0.1%). V and J are TRBV9 and TRBJ2-6, with 12 bases that match TRBD1. This CDR3 contains 20 residues. Trimming took 0 bases from V and 2 from J; bases not matched to a gene: 9. CDR1 and CDR2 from the germline V gene are SGDLS and YYNGEE. The CDR3, as DNA: TGTGCCAGCAGCGTAGACGGGGGGTGGGACAGGGGGCCTGGGGCCAACGTCCTGACTTTC. Protein product: CASSVDGGWDRGPGANVLTF.

This clonotype is deemed large. CDR3 sequence (DNA): TGTGCCAGCAGCCTCGGACAGGGGGAGGGTGGCTACACCTTC. Protein product: CASSLGQGEGGYTF. The V and J genes are TRBV4-2 and TRBJ1-2, with 10 positions matching TRBD1. The CDR3 totals 14 residues. CDR1 LGHNA and CDR2 YNFKEQ come from the germline V gene. V trimming: 4 bases; J trimming: 7 bases; junction bases outside the gene matches: 6.

By frequency in the sample, this clonotype is medium-sized. The chain uses TRBV6-2 or TRBV6-3 and TRBJ2-7; D is ambiguous. The V and J ends lost 7 bases and 0 bases respectively, with 13 bases between them. CDR1 and CDR2 from the germline V gene are MNHEY and SVGEGT. This CDR3 is built from 14 residues. CDR3 sequence (DNA): TGTGCCAGCATGCCCGCGGCCCTCTCCTACGAGCAGTACTTC. It is translated as CASMPAALSYEQYF.

This clonotype is medium-sized within its sample. The chain uses TRBV3-1 and TRBJ2-3; D gene ambiguous. V lost 0 bases and J lost 7, with 14 bases in between. Germline loops: CDR1 LGHDT, CDR2 YNNKEL (reference sequence). The CDR3 has 15 residues. The CDR3 DNA reads TGTGCCAGCAGCCAAGAGAATGAGCTCCAGTATACGCAGTATTTT. It encodes CASSQENELQYTQYF.

By share of the sample, this clonotype is large. The rearrangement uses TRBV5-8 and TRBJ2-5, with D perhaps being TRBD1 or TRBD2 (5 bases each). Germline assignment: CDR1 SGHTS and CDR2 YDEGEE. V lost 0 bases and J lost 5, with 11 bases in between. The CDR3 runs 14 residues. CDR3 bases: TGTGCCAGCAGCTTGGATCAGGGACGGGAGACCCAGTACTTC. Translated: CASSLDQGRETQYF.

This clonotype is labeled medium-sized. This chain joins TRBV4-1 and TRBJ1-1, with D uncertain. Germline values: CDR1 MGHRA, CDR2 YSYEKL. With 3 bases removed from V and 4 bases from J, the gap between germline ends came to 18 bases. The CDR3 spans 16 residues. CDR3 in DNA: TGCGCCAGCAGCCATCCCCGAGGGAGTATGGGCACTGAAGCTTTCTTT. This sequence encodes CASSHPRGSMGTEAFF.

This clonotype was seen repeatedly, ten times or more. The chain is built from TRBV25-1 and TRBJ2-1; D might be TRBD1 or TRBD2, each matching 5 bases. The germline CDR1 and CDR2 sequences are MGHDK and SYGVNS. The V gene lost 6 bases and the J gene lost 1 base, with 10 bases spanning the gap. This CDR3 is 14 amino acids long. The CDR3 sequence is CASRGERSYNEQFF. CDR3 DNA: TGTGCCAGCAGGGGGGAGAGGTCCTACAATGAGCAGTTCTTC.

This clonotype is termed medium-sized (0.01 to 0.1%). The rearrangement uses TRBV30 and TRBJ2-3; the D gene is possibly TRBD1 (5 bases). The CDR3 spans 16 residues. Trimming took off 3 bases at V and 1 base at J, with 17 bases between the two ends. The germline V gene encodes CDR1 GTSNPN and CDR2 SVGIG (reference sequence). The CDR3 is CAWSLDPGWGTDTQYF. The DNA of the CDR3 is TGTGCCTGGAGCTTAGATCCAGGGTGGGGCACAGATACGCAGTATTTT.

By sample fraction, this clonotype is large (0.1 to 1%). This sequence joins TRBV11-2 and TRBJ2-4; D is unclear. Trimming cost V 2 bases and J 1 base, with 3 bases left between them. The CDR3 covers 13 residues. CDR1 is SGHAT and CDR2 is FQNNGV in the germline V gene. The DNA for the CDR3 is TGTGCCAGCAGCTTAAATGCCAAAAACATTCAGTACTTC. Its protein product is CASSLNAKNIQYF.

This clonotype was counted ten times or more. Here the CDR3 omits its conserved ending phenylalanine or tryptophan, so a read error is the likely source. The chain has TRBV19 and TRBJ1-5, with TRBD1 as a possible D gene (6 bases). Trimming removed 2 bases from V and 1 base from J, with 15 bases in between. Germline V gene lookup returns CDR1 LNHDA and CDR2 SQIVND (reference sequence). The CDR3 covers 17 residues. The CDR3 spells CASSITPDRPSNQPQHL. CDR3 sequence (DNA): TGTGCCAGTAGTATAACTCCCGACAGGCCCAGCAATCAGCCCCAGCATCTT.

In this sample, this clonotype turned up many times. The chain employs TRBV30 and TRBJ2-2, with D unresolved. Germline loops: CDR1 GTSNPN, CDR2 SVGIG (reference sequence). Trimming pared 0 bases from V and 5 bases from J, leaving 10 bases between. The CDR3 runs to 14 residues. Here the CDR3 reads CAWSVFVKTGELFF. The CDR3 DNA is TGTGCCTGGAGTGTATTCGTCAAGACCGGGGAGCTGTTTTTT.

This clonotype ranks as medium-sized. The chain couples TRBV28 to TRBJ1-6; TRBD1 agrees at 10 bases. The CDR3 has 16 amino acids. Looked up from germline, CDR1 is MDHEN and CDR2 is SYDVKM. V lost 2 bases to trimming and J lost 10 bases; unmatched junction nucleotides: 8. CDR3 bases: TGTGCCAGCAGTTTAATGACAGGGGGCCTTGGATCACCCCTCCACTTT. Translation gives CASSLMTGGLGSPLHF.

By share, this clonotype counts as medium-sized. The chain employs TRBV2 and TRBJ2-3, with D possibly TRBD2 on 7 matching bases. V was clipped by 8 bases and J by 0 bases, with 15 bases between them. Germline values: CDR1 SNHLY, CDR2 FYNNEI. There are 15 residues in the CDR3. As DNA, the CDR3 is TGTGCCAGCGCGGACGGGGGGCCTAGCACAGATACGCAGTATTTT. Encoded protein: CASADGGPSTDTQYF.

This clonotype came up many times. This chain joins TRBV19 and TRBJ1-2, with 7 bases identical to TRBD1. The CDR3 contains 16 residues. Trimming cost V 7 bases and J 6 bases; bases outside gene matches: 17. Germline V gene lookup returns CDR1 LNHDA and CDR2 SQIVND (reference sequence). As DNA, the CDR3 is TGTGCCAGTAAAAGGGAGACCCCGACAGGGTTCCATGGCTACACCTTC. Its protein product is CASKRETPTGFHGYTF.

This clonotype was picked up many times. The genes are TRBV27 and TRBJ2-5; D is uncertain. V lost 5 bases and J lost 4, with 14 bases in between. CDR1 and CDR2 from the germline V gene are MNHEY and SMNVEV (reference sequence). This CDR3 region has 14 residues. The DNA of the CDR3 is TGTGCCAGCAGTACCCGCTGGGTAGGAGAGACCCAGTACTTC. Amino acid sequence: CASSTRWVGETQYF.

By its share, this clonotype is medium-sized. The V and J genes are TRBV20-1 and TRBJ1-1, with D maybe TRBD1 (5 bases). The CDR3 sequence is 10 residues long. The germline V gene has CDR1 DFQATT and CDR2 SNEGSKA (reference sequence). Trimming removed 6 bases at V and 6 bases at J, with 8 bases between. The CDR3 sequence: CSAGVSEAFF. The CDR3, as DNA: TGCAGTGCAGGGGTCTCTGAAGCTTTCTTT.